These T cell receptor beta chains were read from a single sample in a study of control samples from healthy donors and cancer patients. Sequenced by immunoSEQ multiplex PCR; TCRdb stores in-frame clones only, minus some. The data contain about 160,000 clones, roughly 95% of them singletons. Specimen: blood. These receptor sequences come from a woman aged 25 to 45 in good health. CDR3s include the opening cysteine and the closing phenylalanine or tryptophan.

j_gene	v_gene	len	CDR3aa
TRBJ2-7	TRBV25-1	14	CASRGTGGTYEQYF
TRBJ1-6	TRBV24-1	13	CATSAGPTSPLHF
TRBJ1-3	TRBV11-2	15	CASSLSQGSGNTIYF
TRBJ2-1	TRBV18	14	CASSPPRGNNEQFF
TRBJ2-7	TRBV11-2	15	CAGSLEGLRGTEQYF
TRBJ2-3	TRBV4-1	16	CASSQGQGALTDTQYF
TRBJ1-1	TRBV30	13	CAWSVRGDTEAFF
TRBJ2-7	TRBV5-6	14	CASSLAGVGWEQYF
TRBJ1-1	TRBV28	15	CASSLPGADPTEAFF
TRBJ2-1	TRBV7-2	15	CASSLGGWPSNEQFF
TRBJ1-2	TRBV6-5	15	CASSRTLTGSHGYTF
TRBJ2-1	TRBV5-4	16	CASSLVGLAGTSEQFF
TRBJ2-3	TRBV2	13	CAQRRGGPDTQYF
TRBJ1-2	TRBV18	15	CASSPSQGGYYGYTF